This T cell receptor (beta chain) is from a study of shared clonotypes between healthy human individuals. Study-level findings and limits: Generally, naive subsets came out with larger estimated richness than memory subsets.

Replicate PCRs run on sorted subsets employed around 200 ng DNA, approximately 30,000 T cell genomes. Method: immunoSEQ multiplex PCR; TCRdb's copy keeps in-frame clones and lacks some. The sample gives approximately 2,200,000 clones, just over 90% of which show up once; about 1.8% is in the top ten. It was CD45RO-negative cells, positively selected for CCR7, that made up naive CD8 cells, with terminally differentiated effector memory CD45RA+ cells excluded. This clone showed up just once. Its antigen is undetermined. Germline V gives CDR1 MDHEN, CDR2 SYDVKM. The CDR3 spans 17 residues. V gave up 5 bases and J gave up 5 bases; unmatched junction bases: 10.

The receptor's source is a man aged 18 to 30 in good health. Some clones in this sample may be carry-over from other donors' samples. The sequencing sample was made of naive CD8+ T cells from PBMCs. J is TRBJ2-1 and V is TRBV28, with TRBD2 identical over 12 bases. The CDR3 DNA sequence: TGTGCCAGCAGTCTTGCCCCCGGACTAGCGGGAAACAATGAGCAGTTCTTC. Residues: CASSLAPGLAGNNEQFF.